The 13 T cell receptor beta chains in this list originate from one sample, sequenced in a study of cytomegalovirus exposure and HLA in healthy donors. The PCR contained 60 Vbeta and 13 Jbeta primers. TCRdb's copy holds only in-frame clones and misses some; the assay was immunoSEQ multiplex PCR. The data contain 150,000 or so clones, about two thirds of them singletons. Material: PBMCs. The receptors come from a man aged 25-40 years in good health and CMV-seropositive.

CDR3 nucleotide sequence: TGTGCCAGCGGCGGAGCTAGCGCAGTCTACGAGCAGTACTTC. Encoded protein: CASGGASAVYEQYF. The V call is TRBV2, the J call TRBJ2-7; a possible D gene is TRBD2 (6 bases). The CDR3 is made up of 14 amino acids. V was pared by 8 bases and J by 3 bases, with 17 bases between. The germline V gene encodes CDR1 SNHLY and CDR2 FYNNEI. Full variable domain (outside the CDR3, taken from reference TRBV2 and TRBJ2-7): EPEVTQTPSHQVTQMGQEVILRCVPISNHLYFYWYRQILGQKVEFLVSFYNNEISEKSEIFDDQFSVERPDGSNFTLKIRSTKLEDSAMYFCASGGASAVYEQYFGPGTRLTVT.

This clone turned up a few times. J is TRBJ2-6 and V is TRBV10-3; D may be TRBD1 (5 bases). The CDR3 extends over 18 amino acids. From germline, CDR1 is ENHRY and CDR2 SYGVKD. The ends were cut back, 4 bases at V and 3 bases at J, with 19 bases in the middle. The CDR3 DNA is TGTGCCATCAGTGTACGAAATAGGGGCTCCTTTGGGGCCAACGTCCTGACTTTC. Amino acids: CAISVRNRGSFGANVLTF.

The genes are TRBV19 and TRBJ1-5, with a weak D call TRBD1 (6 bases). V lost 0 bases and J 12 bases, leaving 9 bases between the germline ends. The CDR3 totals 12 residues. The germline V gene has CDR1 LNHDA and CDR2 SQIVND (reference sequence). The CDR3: CASSIEQGYQHF. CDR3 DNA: TGTGCCAGTAGTATAGAACAGGGTTACCAGCATTTT.

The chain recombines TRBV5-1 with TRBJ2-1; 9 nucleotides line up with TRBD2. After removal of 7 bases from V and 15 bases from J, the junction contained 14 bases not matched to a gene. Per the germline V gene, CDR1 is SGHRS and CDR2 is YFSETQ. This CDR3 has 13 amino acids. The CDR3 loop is CASRWYGGRVLFF. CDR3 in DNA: TGCGCCAGCCGTTGGTATGGCGGGAGGGTTCTGTTCTTC.

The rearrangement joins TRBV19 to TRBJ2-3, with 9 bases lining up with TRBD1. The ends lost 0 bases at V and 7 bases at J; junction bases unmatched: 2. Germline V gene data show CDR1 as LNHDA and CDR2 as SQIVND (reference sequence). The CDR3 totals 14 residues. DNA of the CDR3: TGTGCCAGTAGTATAGAACAGGGGGCAAATACGCAGTATTTT. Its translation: CASSIEQGANTQYF.

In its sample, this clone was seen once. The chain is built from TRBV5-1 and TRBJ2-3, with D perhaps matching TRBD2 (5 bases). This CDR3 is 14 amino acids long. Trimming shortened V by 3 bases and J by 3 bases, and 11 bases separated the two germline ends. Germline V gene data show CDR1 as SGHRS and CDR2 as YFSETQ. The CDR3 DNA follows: TGCGCCAGCAGCTGGGGAGTCGGGACAGATACGCAGTATTTT. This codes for CASSWGVGTDTQYF.

This CDR3 reads CASTSQSSGSDTQYF. For the CDR3, the DNA is TGTGCCAGCACCTCGCAGTCTAGCGGTTCAGATACGCAGTATTTT. The rearrangement uses TRBV2 and TRBJ2-3, with 7 nucleotides matching TRBD2. Germline trimming cut 7 bases from V and 4 bases from J; bases unmatched to any gene: 11. The germline gives CDR1 SNHLY, CDR2 FYNNEI. CDR3 length equals 15 residues.

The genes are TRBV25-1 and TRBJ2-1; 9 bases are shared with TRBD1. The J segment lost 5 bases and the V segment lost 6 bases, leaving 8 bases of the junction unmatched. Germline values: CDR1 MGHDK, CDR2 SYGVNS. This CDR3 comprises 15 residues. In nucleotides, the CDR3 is TGTGCCAGCAGCCTCCGGGACAGGGCCAACAATGAGCAGTTCTTC. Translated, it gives CASSLRDRANNEQFF.

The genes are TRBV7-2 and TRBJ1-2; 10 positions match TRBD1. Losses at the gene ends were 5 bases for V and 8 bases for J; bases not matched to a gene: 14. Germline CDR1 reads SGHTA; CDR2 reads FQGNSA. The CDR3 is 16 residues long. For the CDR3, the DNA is TGTGCCAGCAGCGACCGACAGGGGGCGCAGGGAAAAGGCTACACCTTC. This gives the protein CASSDRQGAQGKGYTF.

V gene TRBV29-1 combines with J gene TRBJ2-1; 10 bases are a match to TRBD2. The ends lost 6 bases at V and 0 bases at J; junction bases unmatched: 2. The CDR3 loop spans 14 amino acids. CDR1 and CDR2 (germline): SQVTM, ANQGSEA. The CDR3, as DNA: TGCAGCGTGGCTAGCGGGAGCTCCTACAATGAGCAGTTCTTC. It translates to CSVASGSSYNEQFF.

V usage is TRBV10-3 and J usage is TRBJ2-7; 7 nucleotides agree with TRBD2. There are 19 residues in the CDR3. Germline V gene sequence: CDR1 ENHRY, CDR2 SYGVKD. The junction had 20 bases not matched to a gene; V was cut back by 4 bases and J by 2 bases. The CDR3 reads CAISVTGDLWREITYEQYF. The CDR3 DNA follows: TGTGCCATCAGTGTGACGGGAGACCTTTGGCGGGAGATAACCTACGAGCAGTACTTC.

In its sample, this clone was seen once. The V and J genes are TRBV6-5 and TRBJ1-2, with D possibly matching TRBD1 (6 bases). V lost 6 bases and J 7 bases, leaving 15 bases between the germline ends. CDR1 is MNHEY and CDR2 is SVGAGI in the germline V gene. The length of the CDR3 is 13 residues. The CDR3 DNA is TGTGCCAGCAGACCCTCTGGGACATTTGGCTACACCTTC. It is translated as CASRPSGTFGYTF.

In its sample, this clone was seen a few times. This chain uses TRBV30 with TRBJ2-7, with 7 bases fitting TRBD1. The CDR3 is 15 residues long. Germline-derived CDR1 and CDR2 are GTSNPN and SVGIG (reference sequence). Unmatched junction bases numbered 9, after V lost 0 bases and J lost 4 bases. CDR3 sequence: CAWSVVETGWYEQYF. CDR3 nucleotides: TGTGCCTGGAGTGTAGTCGAGACAGGGTGGTACGAGCAGTACTTC.